This T cell receptor beta chain appears in the sequencing data of a study of T-cell reconstitution after alpha-beta-depleted transplantation in children. This clonotype was detected ten times or more. Unique molecular identifiers were used in preparing the TCRbeta library. Each CDR3 protein is one row after TCRdb ran MiXCR on the PCR reads. The top ten hold approximately 1% of the sample, which has hundreds of thousands of distinct CDR3 sequences, roughly 17% seen once. The receptor's source is a human donor who donated a stem cell graft to a child with acute myeloid leukemia. Sample: PBMCs from the stem cell graft donor, taken from the stem cell graft.

The CDR3 loop reads CSARSGPLTGELFF. CDR3 nucleotide sequence: TGCAGTGCTAGATCGGGCCCTCTCACCGGGGAGCTGTTTTTT. The rearrangement links TRBV20-1 to TRBJ2-2; D gene uncertain. Germline V gives CDR1 DFQATT, CDR2 SNEGSKA (reference sequence). The CDR3 totals 14 residues. The V and J ends lost 2 bases and 4 bases respectively, with 11 bases between them.